This passage covers 21 T cell receptor beta chains from one sample sequenced in a study of vaccination and CD4 T cells after COVID-19. Treatment noted: roughly ten-day PBMC culture with coronavirus spike peptide pools or control peptides (ViraFEST assay). Antigens of these TCRs are unknown. The study sequenced cultured CD4+ T cell DNA using the Oncomine TCR Beta short-read assay. In TCRdb, the PCR reads were re-called with MiXCR into one record per CDR3 protein. The sample holds about 18,000 distinct CDR3 sequences; over 50% are singletons and the top ten take 5.5% to 7%. Material: CD4+ T cells from blood, cultured in vitro, obtained before SARS-CoV-2 vaccination. All receptors come from a human donor who had recovered from COVID-19.

The V call is TRBV28, the J call TRBJ2-7; D gene ambiguous. Trimming took off 7 bases at V and 0 bases at J, with 4 bases between the two ends. The CDR3 length is 11 residues. Germline V gene data show CDR1 as MDHEN and CDR2 as SYDVKM. CDR3 coding DNA: TGTGCCAGCACCAGCTCCTACGAGCAGTACTTC. Translation gives CASTSSYEQYF.

V usage is TRBV2 and J usage is TRBJ2-5; 9 nucleotides match TRBD1. CDR1 and CDR2 from the germline V gene are SNHLY and FYNNEI. CDR3 size: 14 residues. Unmatched junction bases numbered 8, after V lost 7 bases and J lost 5 bases. CDR3 in amino acids: CASIETGGWETQYF. CDR3 coding DNA: TGTGCCAGCATTGAGACAGGGGGATGGGAGACCCAGTACTTC.

In DNA, the CDR3 is TGCAGTGCATTTGGAGGCGGTACCGGGGAGCTGTTTTTT. Translating gives CSAFGGGTGELFF. The chain recombines TRBV20-1 with TRBJ2-2, with D perhaps TRBD2 (5 bases). Between the trimmed V and J ends, which lost 6 bases and 5 bases, there was a span of 13 bases. This CDR3 spans 13 amino acids. Germline CDR1 reads DFQATT; CDR2 reads SNEGSKA (reference sequence).

The gene calls are TRBV7-2 and TRBJ1-2; 8 bases align to TRBD1. V trimming: 7 bases; J trimming: 8 bases; junction bases outside the gene matches: 6. This CDR3 is 12 amino acids long. The V gene's germline CDR1 is SGHTA and CDR2 FQGNSA. This CDR3 reads CASNKDRAGYTF. The CDR3, as DNA: TGTGCCAGCAACAAGGACAGGGCGGGCTACACCTTC. Using reference TRBV7-2 and TRBJ1-2 for the parts outside the CDR3, the full variable domain is GAGVSQSPSNKVTEKGKDVELRCDPISGHTALYWYRQSLGQGLEFLIYFQGNSAPDKSGLPSDRFSAERTGGSVSTLTIQRTQQEDSAVYLCASNKDRAGYTFGSGTRLTVV.

This clonotype showed up just a few times. The rearrangement links TRBV20-1 to TRBJ1-1; TRBD1 is a possible D gene (5 bases). Germline CDR1 reads DFQATT; CDR2 reads SNEGSKA (reference sequence). The CDR3 totals 15 residues. Between the trimmed V and J ends, which lost 0 bases and 7 bases, there was a span of 18 bases. CDR3 in DNA: TGCAGTGCTAGAGATCTCGGGCGGGGGTACGATGAAGCTTTCTTT. It yields the protein CSARDLGRGYDEAFF.

The chain combines TRBV19 with TRBJ2-7, with TRBD2 as a possible D gene (5 bases). CDR1 and CDR2 (germline): LNHDA, SQIVND (reference sequence). The length of the CDR3 is 14 residues. The germline V and J ends were trimmed by 5 bases and 3 bases, with 14 bases remaining between them. In DNA, the CDR3 is TGTGCCAGTAGTGTAAACGGTGGAGGCTACGAGCAGTACTTC. Protein: CASSVNGGGYEQYF.

The table lists this clonotype with a few counts. The rearrangement links TRBV20-1 to TRBJ2-2; 7 bases align to TRBD1. Germline V gene sequence: CDR1 DFQATT, CDR2 SNEGSKA (reference sequence). CDR3 length equals 13 residues. Losses at the gene ends were 6 bases for V and 5 bases for J; bases not matched to a gene: 6. DNA of the CDR3: TGCAGTGCCAAGACAGGGTCGACCGGGGAGCTGTTTTTT. Translated: CSAKTGSTGELFF.

The rearrangement links TRBV20-1 to TRBJ2-5, with 9 bases aligning to TRBD2. V lost 0 bases to trimming and J lost 5 bases; unmatched junction nucleotides: 7. The CDR3 covers 15 residues. CDR1 is DFQATT and CDR2 is SNEGSKA in the germline V gene (reference sequence). The CDR3 region has the DNA TGCAGTGCTAGAGATTCGGTAGCGGGAGCCGAGACCCAGTACTTC. This codes for CSARDSVAGAETQYF.

V and J are TRBV7-9 and TRBJ1-3; no clear D gene. V was cut by 6 bases and J by 0 bases, with 6 bases left in between. Germline V gives CDR1 SEHNR, CDR2 FQNEAQ (reference sequence). This CDR3 has 13 residues. The CDR3 loop is CASSLFSGNTIYF. CDR3 coding DNA: TGTGCCAGCAGTCTCTTCTCTGGAAACACCATATATTTT.

In its sample, this clonotype is medium-sized. The V gene is TRBV10-3, the J gene TRBJ2-7; D gene uncertain. CDR1 is ENHRY, CDR2 SYGVKD, per germline. Trimming took 1 base from V and 3 from J, leaving 4 bases between them. This CDR3 spans 12 amino acids. This CDR3 reads CAISEFSYEQYF. CDR3 coding DNA: TGTGCCATCAGTGAGTTTAGCTACGAGCAGTACTTC.

In its sample, this clonotype was seen a few times. The chain recombines TRBV20-1 with TRBJ2-1, with 8 positions matching TRBD2. Trimming removed 2 bases from V and 7 bases from J; junction bases left unmatched: 16. The CDR3 covers 17 residues. The germline gives CDR1 DFQATT, CDR2 SNEGSKA (reference sequence). In DNA, the CDR3 is TGCAGTGCTAGACCAAGAACTAGCGGTACTCTTGATAATGAGCAGTTCTTC. Protein sequence: CSARPRTSGTLDNEQFF.

The chain carries TRBV24-1 and TRBJ1-1; possibly TRBD1 for D (5 bases). The germline V gene has CDR1 KGHDR and CDR2 SFDVKD. V was clipped by 4 bases and J by 3 bases, with 8 bases between them. The CDR3 loop spans 13 amino acids. In nucleotides, the CDR3 is TGTGCCACCAGTGACTGGGGGGACACTGAAGCTTTCTTT. Amino acid sequence: CATSDWGDTEAFF.

This clonotype was detected a few times. The J gene is TRBJ2-3, the V gene TRBV19; tentatively, D is TRBD2 (6 bases). CDR1 is LNHDA and CDR2 is SQIVND in the germline V gene (reference sequence). This CDR3 contains 18 residues. V lost 4 bases and J lost 0, with 20 bases in between. CDR3 residues: CASSKGLDQPSSTDTQYF. CDR3 DNA: TGTGCCAGTAGTAAGGGACTGGACCAACCCAGTAGCACAGATACGCAGTATTTT.

The V and J genes are TRBV29-1 and TRBJ2-2, with D possibly matching TRBD2 (6 bases). This CDR3 contains 12 residues. With 7 bases removed from V and 4 bases from J, the gap between germline ends came to 10 bases. Germline V gene data show CDR1 as SQVTM and CDR2 as ANQGSEA. The CDR3 nucleotides are TGCAGCGGGAGGGCGGGCACCGGGGAGCTGTTTTTT. Amino acid sequence: CSGRAGTGELFF.

This chain uses TRBV10-2 with TRBJ2-5, with D unresolved. This CDR3 has 13 amino acids. V lost 3 bases and J lost 2, with 7 bases in between. Germline V gene sequence: CDR1 WSHSY, CDR2 SAAADI. CDR3 region: CASSELPQETQYF. DNA of the CDR3: TGCGCCAGCAGTGAACTACCGCAAGAGACCCAGTACTTC.

The rearrangement uses TRBV20-1 and TRBJ2-5; no firm D call. This CDR3 contains 14 residues. With 1 base removed from V and 5 bases from J, the gap between germline ends came to 14 bases. Germline lookup yields CDR1 DFQATT and CDR2 SNEGSKA (reference sequence). CDR3 protein: CSARVRTPRETQYF. The CDR3 DNA is TGCAGTGCTAGAGTGAGGACGCCACGGGAGACCCAGTACTTC.

V and J are TRBV28 and TRBJ2-1, with D possibly being TRBD1 (5 bases). In germline, CDR1 is MDHEN, CDR2 SYDVKM. The CDR3 spans 14 residues. Trimming removed 6 bases at V and 3 bases at J, with 12 bases between. CDR3 protein: CASRPRQHYNEQFF. CDR3 nucleotides: TGTGCCAGCAGGCCGAGACAGCACTACAATGAGCAGTTCTTC.

The rearrangement links TRBV20-1 to TRBJ2-3; 9 nucleotides agree with TRBD2. V gave up 2 bases and J gave up 5 bases; unmatched junction bases: 11. The germline CDR1 and CDR2 sequences are DFQATT and SNEGSKA (reference sequence). This CDR3 contains 16 residues. The CDR3 DNA reads TGCAGTGCTAGACTCCCCGGGCTAGCGGGGAGAGATACGCAGTATTTT. This encodes CSARLPGLAGRDTQYF.

The rearrangement links TRBV28 to TRBJ1-5; D unresolved. Germline V CDR1 and CDR2: MDHEN, SYDVKM. The CDR3 has 12 amino acids. V lost 6 bases to trimming and J lost 2 bases, with 5 bases between them. CDR3 in DNA: TGTGCCAGCAGGGTCGGCAATCAGCCCCAGCATTTT. Protein product: CASRVGNQPQHF.

The chain couples TRBV2 to TRBJ1-6; D unresolved. V was shortened by 5 bases and J by 7 bases, with 9 bases between the two germline ends. The V gene's germline CDR1 is SNHLY and CDR2 FYNNEI. The CDR3 loop spans 13 amino acids. The CDR3 loop is CASSQSPNSPLHF. DNA for the CDR3: TGTGCCAGCAGTCAGTCCCCAAATTCACCCCTCCACTTT.

The chain recombines TRBV28 with TRBJ2-1; 7 bases align to TRBD2. The CDR3 is 15 amino acids. V was pared by 3 bases and J by 1 base, with 3 bases of the junction left unmatched. Germline values: CDR1 MDHEN, CDR2 SYDVKM. The CDR3 is CASSFISGSYNEQFF. The CDR3 nucleotides read TGTGCCAGCAGTTTCATTAGCGGGTCCTACAATGAGCAGTTCTTC.